This T cell receptor (beta chain) was obtained from a study of blood T cell repertoires in COVID-19. Study-wide background: There were acute and convalescent COVID-19 samples, and they came from the United States, Italy and Spain. T cells, B-cell-depleted T cells, or PBMCs provided the cDNA or gDNA that served as material.

In the study's own analysis: The authors estimated nucleated cell counts from reference gene primer amplification. Data came from immunoSEQ multiplex PCR; TCRdb stores just in-frame clones and leaves some out. From that table come the V and J calls and clone size; the DNA was used to work out D and trimming. The top ten clones hold roughly 30% of a sample with fewer than 150,000 clones, 80% to 90% of them seen once. Germline assignment: CDR1 GTSNPN and CDR2 SVGIG (reference sequence). CDR3 length: 15 residues. V shed 0 bases, J shed 4 bases, and the junction held 7 bases outside the gene matches. The chain uses TRBV30 and TRBJ2-7, with TRBD2 matching over 9 bases. The sequence derives from a woman between 65 and 79 years old with acute or convalescent COVID-19. The sample comprised peripheral blood. CDR3 residues: CAWSVGGGAFYEQYF. The CDR3 region has the DNA TGTGCCTGGAGTGTCGGCGGGGGGGCCTTTTACGAGCAGTACTTC. The whole variable domain, filled in from reference TRBV30 and TRBJ2-7, reads SQTIHQWPATLVQPVGSPLSLECTVEGTSNPNLYWYRQAAGRGLQLLFYSVGIGQISSEVPQNLSASRPQDRQFILSSKKLLLSDSGFYLCAWSVGGGAFYEQYFGPGTRLTVT.